The source of this T cell receptor beta chain is a study of identical twins. General study results and limits: For out-of-frame alpha sequences shared by twins, low generation probability was in excess.

Per the germline V gene, CDR1 is DFQATT and CDR2 is SNEGSKA (reference sequence). This CDR3 is built from 14 residues. With template switching, a universal primer site was added, and the cDNA carried unique molecular identifiers. MiXCR was run by TCRdb on the 5' RACE reads, yielding one entry per CDR3 protein. This table has roughly 290,000 distinct CDR3 sequences, roughly 8.6% appearing once. Worth noting for this clonotype: Its antigen is as yet unknown. Germline and junction disagree at one end, which may indicate a read error.

Another study also made use of these data, one on yellow fever vaccine responses in identical twins.

This rearrangement joins TRBV20-1 to TRBJ2-3; 7 bases match TRBD2. The TCR comes from a woman aged 18-29 years in good health. Sequencing was carried out using memory (CD45RO+) T cells sorted from blood. In DNA, the CDR3 is TGCGGTGCTAGTAGAGCGGGGCGCACAGATACGCAGTATTTT. Amino acids: CGASRAGRTDTQYF.